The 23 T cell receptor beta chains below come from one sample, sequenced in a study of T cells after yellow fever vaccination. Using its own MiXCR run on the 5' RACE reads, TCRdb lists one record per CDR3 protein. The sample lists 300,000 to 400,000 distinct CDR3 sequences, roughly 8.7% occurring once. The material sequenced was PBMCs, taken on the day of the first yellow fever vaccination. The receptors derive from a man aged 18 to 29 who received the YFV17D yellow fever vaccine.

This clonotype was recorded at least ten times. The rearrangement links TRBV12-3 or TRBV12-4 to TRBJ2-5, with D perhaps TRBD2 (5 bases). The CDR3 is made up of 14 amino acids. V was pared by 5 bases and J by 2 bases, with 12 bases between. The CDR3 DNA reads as TGTGCCAGCAGTCCCCCGGGGTTACAAGAGACCCAGTACTTC. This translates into CASSPPGLQETQYF.

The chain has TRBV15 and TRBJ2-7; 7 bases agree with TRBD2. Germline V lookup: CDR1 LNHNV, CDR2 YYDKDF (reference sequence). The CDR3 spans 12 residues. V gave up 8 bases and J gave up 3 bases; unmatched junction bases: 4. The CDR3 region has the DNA TGTGCCACCGGGGGGGTAAACTACGAGCAGTACTTC. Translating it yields CATGGVNYEQYF.

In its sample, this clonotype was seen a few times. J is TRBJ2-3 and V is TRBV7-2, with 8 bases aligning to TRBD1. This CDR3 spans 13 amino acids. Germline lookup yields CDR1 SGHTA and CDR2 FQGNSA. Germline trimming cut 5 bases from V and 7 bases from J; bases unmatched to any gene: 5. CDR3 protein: CASSRQGSNTQYF. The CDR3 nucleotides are TGTGCCAGCAGCCGACAGGGGTCCAATACGCAGTATTTT.

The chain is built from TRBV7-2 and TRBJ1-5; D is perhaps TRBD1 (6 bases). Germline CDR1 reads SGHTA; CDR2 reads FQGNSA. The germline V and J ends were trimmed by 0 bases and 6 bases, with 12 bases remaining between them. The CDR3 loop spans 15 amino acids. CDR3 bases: TGTGCCAGCAGCTTAGCGGGGGCGCGTGTTCAGCCCCAGCATTTT. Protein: CASSLAGARVQPQHF.

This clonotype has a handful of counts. The CDR3 region is CASSPSTGLPGEQYF. The CDR3 bases are TGCGCCAGCAGCCCATCGACAGGGCTCCCAGGCGAGCAGTACTTC. The chain links TRBV5-1 to TRBJ2-7; 7 bases are shared with TRBD1. The CDR3 runs to 15 residues. CDR1 is SGHRS, CDR2 YFSETQ, per germline. V lost 4 bases and J lost 6; bases outside the gene matches: 13.

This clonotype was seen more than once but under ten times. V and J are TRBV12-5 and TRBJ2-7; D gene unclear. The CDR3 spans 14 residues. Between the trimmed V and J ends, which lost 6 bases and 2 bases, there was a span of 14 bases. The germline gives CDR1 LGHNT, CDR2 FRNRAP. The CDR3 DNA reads TGTGCTAGTGGCCTCGGGTATCCCACCTACGAGCAGTACTTC. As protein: CASGLGYPTYEQYF. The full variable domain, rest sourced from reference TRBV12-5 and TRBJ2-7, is DARVTQTPRHKVTEMGQEVTMRCQPILGHNTVFWYRQTMMQGLELLAYFRNRAPLDDSGMPKDRFSAEMPDATLATLKIQPSEPRDSAVYFCASGLGYPTYEQYFGPGTRLTVT.

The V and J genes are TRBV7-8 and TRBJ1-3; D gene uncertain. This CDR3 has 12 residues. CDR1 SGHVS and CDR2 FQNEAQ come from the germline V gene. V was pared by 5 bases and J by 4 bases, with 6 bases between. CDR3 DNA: TGTGCCAGCAGCGTATCAGGAAACACCATATATTTT. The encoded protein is CASSVSGNTIYF.

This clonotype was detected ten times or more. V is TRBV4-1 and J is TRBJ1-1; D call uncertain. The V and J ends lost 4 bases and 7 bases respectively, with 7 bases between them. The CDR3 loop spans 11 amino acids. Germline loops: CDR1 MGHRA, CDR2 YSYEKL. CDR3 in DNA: TGCGCCAGCAGCCGACTTGGTGAAGCTTTCTTT. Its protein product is CASSRLGEAFF.

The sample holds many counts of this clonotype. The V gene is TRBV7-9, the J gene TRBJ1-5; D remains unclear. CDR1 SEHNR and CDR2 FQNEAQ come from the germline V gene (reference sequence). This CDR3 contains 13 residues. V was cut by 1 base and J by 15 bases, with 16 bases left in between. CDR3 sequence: CASSLGSGGLSHF. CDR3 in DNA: TGTGCCAGCAGCTTAGGTTCGGGCGGATTATCGCATTTT.

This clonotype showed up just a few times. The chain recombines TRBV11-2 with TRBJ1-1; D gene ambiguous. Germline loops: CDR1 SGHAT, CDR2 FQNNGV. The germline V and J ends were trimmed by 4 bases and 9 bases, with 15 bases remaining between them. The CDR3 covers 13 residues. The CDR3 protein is CASSSYARTKAFF. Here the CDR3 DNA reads TGTGCCAGCAGCTCCTACGCCAGGACCAAAGCTTTCTTT.

The CDR3, as DNA: TGCGCCAGCAACCCAGGGGGAGGGGGCTTTTACAATGAGCAGTTCTTC. It encodes CASNPGGGGFYNEQFF. This sequence joins TRBV5-1 and TRBJ2-1, with D tentatively TRBD1 or TRBD2 (7 bases each). V shed 6 bases and J shed 4 bases, with 20 bases lying between them. This CDR3 has 16 amino acids. Germline V gene sequence: CDR1 SGHRS, CDR2 YFSETQ.

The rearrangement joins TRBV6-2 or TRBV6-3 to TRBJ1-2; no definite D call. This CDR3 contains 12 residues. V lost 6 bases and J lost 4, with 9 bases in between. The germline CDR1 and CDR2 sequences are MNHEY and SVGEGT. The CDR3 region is CASRIGAYGYTF. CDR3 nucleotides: TGTGCCAGCAGAATCGGCGCCTATGGCTACACCTTC.

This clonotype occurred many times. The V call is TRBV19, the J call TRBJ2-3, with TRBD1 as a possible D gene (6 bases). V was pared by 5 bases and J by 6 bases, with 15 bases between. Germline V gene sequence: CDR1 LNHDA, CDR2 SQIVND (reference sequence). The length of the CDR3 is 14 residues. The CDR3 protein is CASSSDRRRDTQYF. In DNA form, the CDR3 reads TGTGCCAGTAGTTCAGACAGGCGGAGGGATACGCAGTATTTT.

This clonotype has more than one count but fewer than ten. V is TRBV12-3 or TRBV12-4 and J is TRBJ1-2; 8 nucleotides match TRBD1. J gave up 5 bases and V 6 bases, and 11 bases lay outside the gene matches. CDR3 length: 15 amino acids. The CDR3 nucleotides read TGTGCCAGCAGCCGCCGACGACAGGGGAAATATGGCTACACCTTC. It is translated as CASSRRRQGKYGYTF.

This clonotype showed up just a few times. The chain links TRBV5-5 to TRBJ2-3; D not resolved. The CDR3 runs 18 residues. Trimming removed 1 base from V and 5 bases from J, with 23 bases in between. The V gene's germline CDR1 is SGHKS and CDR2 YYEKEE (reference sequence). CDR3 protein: CASSLRSRPSSQGDTQYF. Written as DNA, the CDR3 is TGTGCCAGCAGCTTGCGAAGCAGGCCCAGTTCTCAAGGAGATACGCAGTATTTT.

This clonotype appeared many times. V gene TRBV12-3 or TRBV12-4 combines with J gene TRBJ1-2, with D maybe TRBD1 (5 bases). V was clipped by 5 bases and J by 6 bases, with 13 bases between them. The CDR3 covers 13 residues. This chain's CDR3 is CASSPGGGHGYTF. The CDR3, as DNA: TGTGCCAGCAGTCCTGGGGGTGGGCATGGCTACACCTTC.

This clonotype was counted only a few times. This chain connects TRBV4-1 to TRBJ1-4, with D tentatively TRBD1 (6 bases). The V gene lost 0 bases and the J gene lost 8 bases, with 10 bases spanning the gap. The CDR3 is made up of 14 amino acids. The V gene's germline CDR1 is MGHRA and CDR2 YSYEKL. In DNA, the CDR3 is TGCGCCAGCAGCCAAGAACAGGGAGAAGAAAAACTGTTTTTT. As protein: CASSQEQGEEKLFF.

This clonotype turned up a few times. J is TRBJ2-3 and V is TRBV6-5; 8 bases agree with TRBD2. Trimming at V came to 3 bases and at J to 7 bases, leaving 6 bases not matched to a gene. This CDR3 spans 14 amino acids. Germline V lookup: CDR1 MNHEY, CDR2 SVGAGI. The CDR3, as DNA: TGTGCCAGCAGTTATTTATCGGGGGGGAATACGCAGTATTTT. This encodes CASSYLSGGNTQYF.

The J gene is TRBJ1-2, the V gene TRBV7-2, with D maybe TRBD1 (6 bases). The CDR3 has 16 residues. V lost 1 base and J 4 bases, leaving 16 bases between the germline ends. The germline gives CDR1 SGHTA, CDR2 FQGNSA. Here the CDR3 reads CASSLVGGRAVYGYTF. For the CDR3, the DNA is TGTGCCAGCAGCTTAGTTGGGGGGCGCGCAGTCTATGGCTACACCTTC.

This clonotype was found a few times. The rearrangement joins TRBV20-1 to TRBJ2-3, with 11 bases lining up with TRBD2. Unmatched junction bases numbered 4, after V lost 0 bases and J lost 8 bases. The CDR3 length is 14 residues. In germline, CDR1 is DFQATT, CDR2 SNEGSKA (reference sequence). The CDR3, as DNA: TGCAGTGCTAGAGATTATGGGACTAGCGGTACGCAGTATTTT. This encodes CSARDYGTSGTQYF.

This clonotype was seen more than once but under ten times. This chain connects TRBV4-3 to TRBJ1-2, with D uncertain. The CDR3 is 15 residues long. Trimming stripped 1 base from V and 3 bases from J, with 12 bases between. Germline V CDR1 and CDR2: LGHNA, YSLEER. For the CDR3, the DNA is TGCGCCAGCAGCCAAGGCCAGTCTCGTGACTATGGCTACACCTTC. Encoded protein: CASSQGQSRDYGYTF.

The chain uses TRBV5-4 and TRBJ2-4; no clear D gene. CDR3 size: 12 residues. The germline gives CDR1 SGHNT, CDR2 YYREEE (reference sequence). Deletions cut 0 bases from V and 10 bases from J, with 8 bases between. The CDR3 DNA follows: TGTGCCAGCAGCTTGGCCGGCCAGATTCAGTACTTC. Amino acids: CASSLAGQIQYF.

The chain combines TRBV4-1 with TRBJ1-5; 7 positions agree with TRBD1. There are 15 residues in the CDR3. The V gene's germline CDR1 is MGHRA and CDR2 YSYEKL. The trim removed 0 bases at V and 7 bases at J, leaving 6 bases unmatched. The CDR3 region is CASSQDEGGAQPQHF. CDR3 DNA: TGCGCCAGCAGCCAAGACGAAGGGGGCGCGCAGCCCCAGCATTTT.